Presented here are 14 T cell receptor beta chains from one specimen sequenced in a study of technical replicates of blood from several donors. The repertoire was sequenced with immunoSEQ multiplex PCR; TCRdb's copy has only in-frame clones and lacks some. This sample carries tens of thousands of clones, around 91% of them seen once, and the ten largest clones take 3% to 5%. The source material was PBMCs. The receptor source for this set is a human donor in good health. Some clones in this sample may be carry-over from other donors' samples.

The chain joins TRBV9 to TRBJ1-4; 8 positions match TRBD1. The length of the CDR3 is 15 residues. V shed 3 bases, J shed 6 bases, and the junction held 7 bases outside the gene matches. Germline loops: CDR1 SGDLS, CDR2 YYNGEE. CDR3 coding DNA: TGTGCCAGCAGCGCCCAACAGGGGGTGTATGAAAAACTGTTTTTT. Residues: CASSAQQGVYEKLFF.

The gene calls are TRBV19 and TRBJ1-5; D call uncertain. Germline CDR1 LNHDA, CDR2 SQIVND (reference sequence). V dropped 7 bases and J dropped 2 bases, with 9 bases sitting between them. This CDR3 is built from 13 residues. CDR3 in amino acids: CASTEEGNQPQHF. The CDR3 bases are TGTGCCAGTACTGAGGAGGGCAATCAGCCCCAGCATTTT.

This chain joins TRBV6-1 and TRBJ2-7; 7 bases fit TRBD1. This CDR3 region has 13 residues. The germline CDR1 and CDR2 sequences are MNHNS and SASEGT. Trimming cost V 3 bases and J 2 bases; bases outside gene matches: 1. CDR3 DNA: TGTGCCAGCAGTGAGGGACAGCCCTACGAGCAGTACTTC. Its protein is CASSEGQPYEQYF.

This chain connects TRBV7-9 to TRBJ1-1, with 7 nucleotides matching TRBD1. In germline, CDR1 is SEHNR, CDR2 FQNEAQ (reference sequence). The CDR3 runs to 14 residues. V shed 9 bases and J 0 bases; nucleotides not matched to a gene: 7. CDR3 protein: CASSTGQMNTEAFF. The CDR3 nucleotides read TGTGCCAGTAGTACGGGACAGATGAACACTGAAGCTTTCTTT.

The chain carries TRBV4-1 and TRBJ2-7, with D tentatively TRBD1 (5 bases). The CDR3 is 15 residues long. The germline V gene has CDR1 MGHRA and CDR2 YSYEKL. Deletions cut 4 bases from V and 3 bases from J, with 16 bases between. The CDR3 DNA reads as TGCGCCAGCAGCCCCGAAGCAAGACAGAACTACGAGCAGTACTTC. Translating gives CASSPEARQNYEQYF.

The chain couples TRBV7-8 to TRBJ2-3, with 8 bases that match TRBD2. This CDR3 has 19 residues. CDR1 SGHVS and CDR2 FQNEAQ come from the germline V gene. The V gene end was trimmed by 5 bases and the J gene end by 0 bases; junction bases not matched to a gene: 16. The CDR3 sequence: CASSQWELAEGVSTDTQYF. CDR3 DNA: TGTGCCAGCAGCCAGTGGGAACTAGCGGAGGGGGTAAGCACAGATACGCAGTATTTT. The variable domain in full, with the rest retrieved from reference TRBV7-8 and TRBJ2-3, is GAGVSQSPRYKVAKRGQDVALRCDPISGHVSLFWYQQALGQGPEFLTYFQNEAQLDKSGLPSDRFFAERPEGSVSTLKIQRTQQEDSAVYLCASSQWELAEGVSTDTQYFGPGTRLTVL.

J is TRBJ2-7 and V is TRBV19; TRBD2 might be the D (6 bases). There are 15 residues in the CDR3. The V end was cut by 5 bases, the J end by 2 bases, with 16 bases between. CDR1 and CDR2 (germline): LNHDA, SQIVND (reference sequence). The CDR3 bases are TGTGCCAGTAGTCAATCGGGACTCAGAGCCTACGAGCAGTACTTC. This translates into CASSQSGLRAYEQYF.

The chain uses TRBV7-9 and TRBJ2-5; D possibly corresponds to TRBD2 (6 bases). Germline-derived CDR1 and CDR2 are SEHNR and FQNEAQ (reference sequence). The CDR3 has 14 amino acids. Trimming cost V 5 bases and J 2 bases, with 12 bases left between them. CDR3 nucleotide sequence: TGTGCCAGCAGCCCTGGCCGGGAGCAAGAGACCCAGTACTTC. The encoded protein is CASSPGREQETQYF.

The CDR3, as DNA: TGTGCCAGCAGCTTAGAGGTGACAGCTGGAAACACCATATATTTT. The encoded protein is CASSLEVTAGNTIYF. The rearrangement joins TRBV7-9 to TRBJ1-3, with a possible D match to TRBD1 (5 bases). In germline, CDR1 is SEHNR, CDR2 FQNEAQ (reference sequence). This CDR3 region has 15 residues. V lost 1 base and J 2 bases, leaving 9 bases between the germline ends.

The genes are TRBV4-1 and TRBJ2-1, with 11 bases that match TRBD2. Germline CDR1 MGHRA, CDR2 YSYEKL. With V trimmed by 4 bases and J by 7 bases, 12 bases remained unmatched. The CDR3 covers 17 residues. The CDR3 reads CASSRGGLAVLGNEQFF. CDR3 bases: TGCGCCAGCAGCCGGGGGGGACTAGCGGTTTTAGGGAATGAGCAGTTCTTC.

The chain is built from TRBV28 and TRBJ1-2; D may be TRBD1 (5 bases). V dropped 5 bases and J dropped 6 bases, with 7 bases sitting between them. Germline lookup yields CDR1 MDHEN and CDR2 SYDVKM. The CDR3 contains 11 residues. This CDR3 reads CASSQGDGYTF. For the CDR3, the DNA is TGTGCCAGCAGTCAAGGGGATGGCTACACCTTC.

The rearrangement uses TRBV7-3 and TRBJ2-5; 8 bases line up with TRBD2. V was pared by 5 bases and J by 3 bases, with 8 bases of the junction left unmatched. The CDR3 covers 15 residues. The germline V gene has CDR1 SGHTA and CDR2 FQGTGA. The CDR3 sequence is CASSPQGRGEETQYF. The CDR3 DNA reads TGTGCCAGCAGCCCCCAGGGGCGGGGGGAAGAGACCCAGTACTTC.

The chain recombines TRBV5-6 with TRBJ2-3; no clear D. Trimming took off 6 bases at V and 2 bases at J, with 16 bases between the two ends. The germline V gene encodes CDR1 SGHDT and CDR2 YYEEEE. This CDR3 comprises 15 residues. The CDR3 reads CASTSFAAVTDTQYF. The CDR3 DNA reads TGTGCCAGCACCTCCTTCGCGGCAGTCACAGATACGCAGTATTTT.

V and J are TRBV2 and TRBJ2-6, with 11 nucleotides matching TRBD1. The CDR3 contains 16 residues. Per germline, CDR1 SNHLY and CDR2 FYNNEI. With 6 bases clipped from V and 4 bases from J, the junction kept 5 bases outside the gene matches. CDR3 DNA sequence: TGTGCCAGCAGCACAGGACAGGGGGCCGGGGCCAACGTCCTGACTTTC. Amino acid sequence: CASSTGQGAGANVLTF.